This TCR beta chain was recovered during a study of T cells after yellow fever vaccination. The length of the CDR3 is 14 residues. The trim removed 6 bases at V and 5 bases at J, leaving 6 bases unmatched. CDR1 and CDR2 (germline): GTSNPN, SVGIG (reference sequence). TCRdb independently ran MiXCR on the 5' RACE reads; one entry per CDR3 protein. The sample has a few hundred thousand distinct CDR3 sequences; more than 6.5% are singletons. The sample here was CD4+ T cells sorted from PBMCs, taken on the day of the yellow fever booster vaccination. V usage is TRBV30 and J usage is TRBJ2-1, with 11 nucleotides matching TRBD2. The clonotype comes from a man aged 30 to 39 who received the YFV17D yellow fever vaccine. The CDR3 reads CACYSGRAHNEQFF. CDR3 DNA: TGTGCCTGTTATAGCGGGAGGGCGCACAATGAGCAGTTCTTC.